This T cell receptor beta chain came from a study of blood T cell repertoires in COVID-19. The overall study: Sites across the United States, Italy and Spain contributed samples from acute and convalescent COVID-19.

TCRdb's table, derived via immunoSEQ multiplex PCR, lists solely in-frame clones and lacks some. The sample has roughly 400,000 clones, nearly 90% seen once. Each participant's cohort was designated according to participant-reported clinical history. The sequence derives from a woman aged 40-49 years with acute COVID-19. The sequenced sample consisted of PBMCs or T cells enriched from blood (not recorded which).

CDR3 protein: CATSDLGTDYGYTF. The CDR3 region has the DNA TGTGCCACCAGTGATTTGGGGACAGACTATGGCTACACCTTC. This chain joins TRBV24-1 and TRBJ1-2; 7 bases map to TRBD1. V shed 0 bases, J shed 3 bases, and the junction held 0 bases outside the gene matches. This CDR3 comprises 14 residues. Germline V CDR1 and CDR2: KGHDR, SFDVKD.